The clone carrying this T cell receptor beta chain was seen once. This entry belongs to a study of blood T cell repertoires in COVID-19. About the research overall: PBMCs, B-cell-depleted T cells, or T cells were the source of the cDNA or gDNA that made up the material.

The CDR3 is 16 amino acids. The V and J ends lost 1 base and 4 bases respectively, with 16 bases between them. Germline CDR1 and CDR2: SGHDN and FVKESK. Original methodology: It was from reference gene primer amplification that nucleated cell counts were estimated. The repertoire was sequenced with immunoSEQ multiplex PCR; TCRdb's copy has only in-frame clones and lacks some. V and J calls and clone size are those listed in that table; D and trimming were worked out from the DNA. The sample shows 200,000 to 250,000 clones, approximately 85% of them seen only once. The sequence derives from a man aged 45-65 years who had recovered from COVID-19. Input material: peripheral blood. This chain uses TRBV14 with TRBJ1-2; D not certain. CDR3 region: CASSQARGGRSYGYTF. In DNA form, the CDR3 reads TGTGCCAGCAGCCAAGCCAGAGGAGGAAGGTCCTATGGCTACACCTTC.